This T cell receptor beta chain was sequenced for a study of blood T cell repertoires in COVID-19. Study overall: In each case, the material was cDNA or gDNA derived from T cells, B-cell-depleted T cells, or PBMCs.

Data came from immunoSEQ multiplex PCR; TCRdb stores just in-frame clones and leaves some out. Counted here are a few hundred thousand clones, roughly 90% occurring once; the ten biggest clones make up roughly 0.9%. Trimming took 4 bases from V and 8 from J; bases not matched to a gene: 12. Germline V gives CDR1 MNHEY, CDR2 SMNVEV (reference sequence). This CDR3 is built from 17 residues. Enrolled through a virtual design, the participants were between roughly 18 and 95 years of age and came from roughly 22 US areas. Someone with COVID-19 had been met by exposed participants within 2 weeks before study entry.

The V and J genes are TRBV27 and TRBJ2-1; TRBD2 aligns across 12 bases. The sample consisted of PBMCs or T cells enriched from blood (not recorded which). The clonotype originates from a woman between 35 and 50 years old who had been exposed to COVID-19. CDR3 region: CASSSPSGRASQDEQFF. The CDR3, as DNA: TGTGCCAGCAGTTCCCCTAGCGGGAGGGCCTCCCAGGATGAGCAGTTCTTC.